The source of this T cell receptor beta chain is a study of early stage breast cancer tumors. The J segment lost 1 base and the V segment lost 9 bases, leaving 6 bases of the junction unmatched. CDR1 is SNHLY and CDR2 is FYNNEI in the germline V gene. The CDR3 extends over 16 amino acids. Some clones are missing from TCRdb's copy, which holds only in-frame ones; the method was immunoSEQ multiplex PCR. This table holds some 24,000 clones, roughly 67% found once. Sequenced input: breast tumor tissue. V gene TRBV2 combines with J gene TRBJ2-2; 12 nucleotides align to TRBD2. This TCR derives from a person between 60 and 69 years old with breast cancer. For the CDR3, the DNA is TGTGCCAGGAGGAGGACTAGCGGGGTGAACACCGGGGAGCTGTTTTTT. This gives the protein CARRRTSGVNTGELFF.